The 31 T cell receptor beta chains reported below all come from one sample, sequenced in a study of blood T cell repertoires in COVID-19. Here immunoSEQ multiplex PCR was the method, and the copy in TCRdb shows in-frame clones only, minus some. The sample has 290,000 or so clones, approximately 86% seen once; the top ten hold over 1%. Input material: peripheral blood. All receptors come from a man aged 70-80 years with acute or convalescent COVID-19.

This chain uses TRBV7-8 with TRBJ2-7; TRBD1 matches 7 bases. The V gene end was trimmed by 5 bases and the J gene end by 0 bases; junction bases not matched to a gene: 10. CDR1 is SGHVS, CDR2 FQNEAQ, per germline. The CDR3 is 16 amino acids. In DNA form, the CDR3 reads TGTGCCAGCAGCCAACGACAGGGCCAAAGCTCCTACGAGCAGTACTTC. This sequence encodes CASSQRQGQSSYEQYF.

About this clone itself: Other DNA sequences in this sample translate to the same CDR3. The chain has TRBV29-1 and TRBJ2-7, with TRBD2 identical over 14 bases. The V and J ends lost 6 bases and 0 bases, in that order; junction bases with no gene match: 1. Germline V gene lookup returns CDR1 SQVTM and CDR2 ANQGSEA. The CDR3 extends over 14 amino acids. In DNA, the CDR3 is TGCAGCGTGGGGACTAGCGGGAGCTCCTACGAGCAGTACTTC. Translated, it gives CSVGTSGSSYEQYF.

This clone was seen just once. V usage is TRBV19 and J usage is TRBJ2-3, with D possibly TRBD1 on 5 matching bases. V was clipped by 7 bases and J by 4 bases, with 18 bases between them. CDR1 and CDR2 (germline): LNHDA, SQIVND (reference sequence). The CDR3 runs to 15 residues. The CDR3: CASTRDGANSDTQYF. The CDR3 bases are TGTGCCAGTACCAGGGATGGGGCTAACTCAGATACGCAGTATTTT.

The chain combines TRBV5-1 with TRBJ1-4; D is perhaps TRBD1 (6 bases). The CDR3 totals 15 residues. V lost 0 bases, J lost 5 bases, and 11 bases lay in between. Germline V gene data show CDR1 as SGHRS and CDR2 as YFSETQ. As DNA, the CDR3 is TGCGCCAGCAGCTTGGAGGGAGGGGGGAATGAAAAACTGTTTTTT. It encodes CASSLEGGGNEKLFF.

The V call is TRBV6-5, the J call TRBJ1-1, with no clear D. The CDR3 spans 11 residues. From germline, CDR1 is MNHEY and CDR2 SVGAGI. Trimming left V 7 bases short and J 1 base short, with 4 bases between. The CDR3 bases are TGTGCCAGCATTCGGAACACTGAAGCTTTCTTT. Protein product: CASIRNTEAFF.

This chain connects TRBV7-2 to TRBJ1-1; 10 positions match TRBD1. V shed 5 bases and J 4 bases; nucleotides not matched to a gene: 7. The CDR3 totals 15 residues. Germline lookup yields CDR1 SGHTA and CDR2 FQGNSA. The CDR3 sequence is CASSPRQGASTEAFF. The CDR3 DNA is TGTGCCAGCAGCCCCAGACAGGGGGCAAGCACTGAAGCTTTCTTT.

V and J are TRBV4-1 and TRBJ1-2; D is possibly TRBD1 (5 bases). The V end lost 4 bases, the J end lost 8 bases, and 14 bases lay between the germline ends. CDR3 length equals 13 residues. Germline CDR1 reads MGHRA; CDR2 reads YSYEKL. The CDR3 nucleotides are TGCGCCAGCAGCCTCTCGGGGGGGGGAGGCTACACCTTC. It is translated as CASSLSGGGGYTF.

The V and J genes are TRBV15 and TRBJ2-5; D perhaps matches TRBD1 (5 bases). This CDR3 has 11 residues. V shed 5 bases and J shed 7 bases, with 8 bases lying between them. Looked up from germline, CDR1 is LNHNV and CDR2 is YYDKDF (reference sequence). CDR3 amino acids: CATSGAWTQYF. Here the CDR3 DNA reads TGTGCCACCAGCGGGGCATGGACCCAGTACTTC.

CDR3 nucleotide sequence: TGTGCCATCAGTGAACTAGCGGGAGTATACAATGAGCAGTTCTTC. Protein sequence: CAISELAGVYNEQFF. This chain uses TRBV10-3 with TRBJ2-1, with TRBD2 matching 11 bases. J gave up 4 bases and V 3 bases, and 2 bases lay outside the gene matches. Germline loops: CDR1 ENHRY, CDR2 SYGVKD. CDR3 length: 15 residues.

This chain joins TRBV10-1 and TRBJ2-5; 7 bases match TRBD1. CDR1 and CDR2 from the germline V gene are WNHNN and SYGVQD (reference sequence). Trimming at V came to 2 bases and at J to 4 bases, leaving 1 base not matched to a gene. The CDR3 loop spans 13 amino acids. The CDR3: CASSEGTAETQYF. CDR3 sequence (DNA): TGCGCCAGCAGTGAGGGGACAGCAGAGACCCAGTACTTC.

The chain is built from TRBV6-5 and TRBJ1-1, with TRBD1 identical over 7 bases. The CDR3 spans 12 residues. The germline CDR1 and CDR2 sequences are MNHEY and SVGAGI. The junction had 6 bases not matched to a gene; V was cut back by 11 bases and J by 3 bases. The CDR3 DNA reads TGTGCCGTCTCAACAGGGGACACTGAAGCTTTCTTT. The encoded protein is CAVSTGDTEAFF.

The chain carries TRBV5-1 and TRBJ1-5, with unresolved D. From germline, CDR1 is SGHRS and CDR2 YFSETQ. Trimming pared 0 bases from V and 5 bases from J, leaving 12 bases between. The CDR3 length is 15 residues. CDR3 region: CASSLAPGGDQPQHF. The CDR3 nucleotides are TGCGCCAGCAGCTTGGCCCCTGGAGGAGATCAGCCCCAGCATTTT.

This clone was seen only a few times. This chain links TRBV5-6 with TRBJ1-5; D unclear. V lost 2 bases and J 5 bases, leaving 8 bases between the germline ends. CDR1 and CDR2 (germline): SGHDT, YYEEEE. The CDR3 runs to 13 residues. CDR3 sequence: CASSFWQDQPQHF. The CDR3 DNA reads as TGTGCCAGCAGCTTTTGGCAGGATCAGCCCCAGCATTTT.

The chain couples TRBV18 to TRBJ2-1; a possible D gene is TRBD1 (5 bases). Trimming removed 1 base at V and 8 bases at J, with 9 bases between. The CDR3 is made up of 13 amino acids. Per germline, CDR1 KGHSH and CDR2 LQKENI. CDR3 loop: CASSPRQGYEQFF. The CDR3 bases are TGTGCCAGCTCACCACGGCAGGGCTATGAGCAGTTCTTC.

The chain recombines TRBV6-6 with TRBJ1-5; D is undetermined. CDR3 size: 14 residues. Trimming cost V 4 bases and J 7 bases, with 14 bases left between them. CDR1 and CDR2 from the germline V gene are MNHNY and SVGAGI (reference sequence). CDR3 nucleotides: TGTGCCAGCAGTTCCTTGACTATCGGCCAGCCCCAGCATTTT. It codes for CASSSLTIGQPQHF.

The CDR3 here is CASKGGQTMNTEAFF. CDR3 DNA: TGTGCCAGCAAAGGGGGACAAACGATGAACACTGAAGCTTTCTTT. The chain couples TRBV6-5 to TRBJ1-1; a weak D match, TRBD1 (6 bases). V lost 7 bases, J lost 0 bases, and 15 bases lay in between. Germline CDR1 and CDR2: MNHEY and SVGAGI. CDR3 length equals 15 residues.

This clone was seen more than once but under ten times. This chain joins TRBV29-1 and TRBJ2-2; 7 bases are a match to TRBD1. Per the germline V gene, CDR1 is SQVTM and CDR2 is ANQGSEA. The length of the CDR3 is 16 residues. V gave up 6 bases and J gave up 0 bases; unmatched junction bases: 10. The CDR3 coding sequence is TGCAGCGTAAATCCGGGACAGAGGACGAACACCGGGGAGCTGTTTTTT. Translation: CSVNPGQRTNTGELFF.

DNA of the CDR3: TGCAGCGTTCAGCCGGGACAGGGGGGGAATGAGCAGTTCTTC. This gives the protein CSVQPGQGGNEQFF. The rearrangement joins TRBV29-1 to TRBJ2-1; 11 nucleotides agree with TRBD1. Germline V gene sequence: CDR1 SQVTM, CDR2 ANQGSEA. The J segment lost 7 bases and the V segment lost 5 bases, leaving 7 bases of the junction unmatched. The CDR3 is made up of 14 amino acids.

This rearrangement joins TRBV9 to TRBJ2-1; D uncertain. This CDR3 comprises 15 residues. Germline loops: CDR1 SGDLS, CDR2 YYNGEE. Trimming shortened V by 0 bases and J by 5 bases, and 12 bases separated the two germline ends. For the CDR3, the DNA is TGTGCCAGCAGCGTAGCCCCGGTTTTGGACAATGAGCAGTTCTTC. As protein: CASSVAPVLDNEQFF.

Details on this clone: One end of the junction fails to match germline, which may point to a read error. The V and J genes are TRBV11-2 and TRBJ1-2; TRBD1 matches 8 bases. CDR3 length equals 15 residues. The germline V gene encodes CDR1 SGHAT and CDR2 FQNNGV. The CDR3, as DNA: TGTGCCAGCAGCATAGAGGACAGGGTCGGCTATGGCTACACCTTC. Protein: CASSIEDRVGYGYTF.

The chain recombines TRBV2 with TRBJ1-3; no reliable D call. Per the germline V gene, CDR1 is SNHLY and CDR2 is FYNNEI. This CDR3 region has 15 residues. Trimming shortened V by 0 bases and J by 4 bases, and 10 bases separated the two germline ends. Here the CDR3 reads CASSEARPGGNTIYF. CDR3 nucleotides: TGTGCCAGCAGTGAAGCCCGGCCAGGAGGAAACACCATATATTTT.

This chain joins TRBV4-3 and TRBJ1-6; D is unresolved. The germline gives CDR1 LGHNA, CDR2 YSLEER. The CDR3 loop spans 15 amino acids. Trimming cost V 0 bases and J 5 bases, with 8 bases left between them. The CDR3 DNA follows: TGCGCCAGCAGCCAAGATGCAGGAAATAATTCACCCCTCCACTTT. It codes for CASSQDAGNNSPLHF.

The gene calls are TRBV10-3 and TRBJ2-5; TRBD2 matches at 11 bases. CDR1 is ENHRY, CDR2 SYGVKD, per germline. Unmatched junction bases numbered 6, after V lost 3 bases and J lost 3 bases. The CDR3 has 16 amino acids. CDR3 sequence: CAISDQLAGGEETQYF. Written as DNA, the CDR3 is TGTGCCATCAGTGACCAGCTAGCGGGAGGAGAAGAGACCCAGTACTTC.

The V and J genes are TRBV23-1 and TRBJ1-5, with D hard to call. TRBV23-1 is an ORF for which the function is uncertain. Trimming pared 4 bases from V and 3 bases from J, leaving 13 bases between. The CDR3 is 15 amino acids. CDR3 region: CASSRGRLVNQPQHF. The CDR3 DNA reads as TGCGCCAGCAGTCGAGGCCGACTTGTCAATCAGCCCCAGCATTTT.

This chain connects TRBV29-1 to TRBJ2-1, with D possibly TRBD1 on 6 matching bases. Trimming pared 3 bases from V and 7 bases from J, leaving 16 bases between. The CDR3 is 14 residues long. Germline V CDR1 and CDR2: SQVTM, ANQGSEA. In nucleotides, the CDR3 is TGCAGCGTTGAGTATGGAGGTACAGGGAATGAGCAGTTCTTC. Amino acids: CSVEYGGTGNEQFF.

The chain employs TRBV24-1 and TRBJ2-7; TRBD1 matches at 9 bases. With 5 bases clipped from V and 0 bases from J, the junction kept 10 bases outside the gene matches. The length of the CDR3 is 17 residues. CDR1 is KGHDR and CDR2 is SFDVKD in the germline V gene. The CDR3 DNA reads TGTGCCACCAGTGGAGTCGGAGGGACAGGGACCTCCTACGAGCAGTACTTC. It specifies CATSGVGGTGTSYEQYF.

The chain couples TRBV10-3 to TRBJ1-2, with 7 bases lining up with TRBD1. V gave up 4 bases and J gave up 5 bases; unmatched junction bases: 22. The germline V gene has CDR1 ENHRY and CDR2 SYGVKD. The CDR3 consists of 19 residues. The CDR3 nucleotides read TGTGCCATCAGTGCCCTCCCGGGGACAGCAACTATGGGGTGGTATGGCTACACCTTC. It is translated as CAISALPGTATMGWYGYTF.

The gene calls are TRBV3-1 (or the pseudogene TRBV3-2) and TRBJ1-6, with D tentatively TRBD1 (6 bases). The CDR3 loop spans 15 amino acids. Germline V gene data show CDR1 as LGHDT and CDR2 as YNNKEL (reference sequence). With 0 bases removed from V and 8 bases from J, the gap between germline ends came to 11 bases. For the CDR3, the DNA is TGTGCCAGCAGCCAAGAAGGTTGGGGGCATTCACCCCTCCACTTT. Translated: CASSQEGWGHSPLHF.

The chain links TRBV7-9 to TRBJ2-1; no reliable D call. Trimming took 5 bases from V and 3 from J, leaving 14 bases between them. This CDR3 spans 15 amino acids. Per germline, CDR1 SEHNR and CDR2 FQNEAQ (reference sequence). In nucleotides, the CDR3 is TGTGCCAGCAGCCACCAATCATGGAGCTACAATGAGCAGTTCTTC. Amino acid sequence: CASSHQSWSYNEQFF. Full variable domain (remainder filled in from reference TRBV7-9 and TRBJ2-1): DTGVSQNPRHKITKRGQNVTFRCDPISEHNRLYWYRQTLGQGPEFLTYFQNEAQLEKSRLLSDRFSAERPKGSFSTLEIQRTEQGDSAMYLCASSHQSWSYNEQFFGPGTRLTVL.

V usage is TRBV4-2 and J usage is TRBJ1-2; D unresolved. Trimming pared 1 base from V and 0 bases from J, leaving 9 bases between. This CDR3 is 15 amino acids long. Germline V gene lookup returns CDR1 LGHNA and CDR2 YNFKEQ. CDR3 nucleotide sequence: TGTGCCAGCAGCCAAGTTTCAACTACTAACTATGGCTACACCTTC. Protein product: CASSQVSTTNYGYTF.

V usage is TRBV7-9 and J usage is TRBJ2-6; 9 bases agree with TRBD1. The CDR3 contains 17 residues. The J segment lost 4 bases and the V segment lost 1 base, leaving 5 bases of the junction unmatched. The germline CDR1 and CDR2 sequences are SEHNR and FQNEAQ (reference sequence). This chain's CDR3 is CASSLGTGVFGANVLTF. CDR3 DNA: TGTGCCAGCAGCTTAGGGACAGGGGTGTTCGGGGCCAACGTCCTGACTTTC.